What follows is one T cell receptor beta chain and its context. A J-beta primer mix and a sample-barcoded 5' primer were used in a second PCR of roughly 7 to 12 cycles. TCRdb passed the 5' RACE reads through MiXCR, listing each CDR3 protein once. The sample has roughly 800,000 distinct CDR3 sequences, roughly 25% seen once. These data are taken from a study of blood T cells in healthy people across ages. This sample also belongs to another study, concerning T cells of mothers and their children.

Sequencing was done on a sample of blood. The clonotype comes from a boy aged 10-17 years in good health.

The CDR3 region is CASSTRAGHNEQFF. In DNA form, the CDR3 reads TGTGCCAGCAGCACCAGGGCGGGCCACAATGAGCAGTTCTTC. The chain uses TRBV7-8 and TRBJ2-1; D possibly matches TRBD1 or TRBD2 (5 bases each). The germline V gene has CDR1 SGHVS and CDR2 FQNEAQ. V gave up 5 bases and J gave up 5 bases, with 13 bases separating them. The length of the CDR3 is 14 residues.